This TCR beta chain was observed in a study of blood T cell repertoires in COVID-19. This CDR3 region has 15 residues. Germline CDR1 and CDR2: SGHDN and FVKESK. J lost 2 bases, V lost 1 base, and 3 bases had no gene match. Per the study methods: Nucleated cell counts were estimated from reference gene primer amplification. TCRdb keeps only in-frame clones here, not all; method: immunoSEQ multiplex PCR. Clonal size and the V and J genes are those of that table, whereas D and trimming came from the DNA. The repertoire holds just under 50,000 clones, with more than 65% as singletons. The sequence was obtained from a human donor in a cohort sampled during active COVID-19. Sequenced sample: peripheral blood. The V gene is TRBV14, the J gene TRBJ2-3; 7 bases fit TRBD1. The CDR3 sequence is CASSQADRVTDTQYF. CDR3 coding DNA: TGTGCCAGCAGCCAAGCCGACAGGGTCACAGATACGCAGTATTTT.